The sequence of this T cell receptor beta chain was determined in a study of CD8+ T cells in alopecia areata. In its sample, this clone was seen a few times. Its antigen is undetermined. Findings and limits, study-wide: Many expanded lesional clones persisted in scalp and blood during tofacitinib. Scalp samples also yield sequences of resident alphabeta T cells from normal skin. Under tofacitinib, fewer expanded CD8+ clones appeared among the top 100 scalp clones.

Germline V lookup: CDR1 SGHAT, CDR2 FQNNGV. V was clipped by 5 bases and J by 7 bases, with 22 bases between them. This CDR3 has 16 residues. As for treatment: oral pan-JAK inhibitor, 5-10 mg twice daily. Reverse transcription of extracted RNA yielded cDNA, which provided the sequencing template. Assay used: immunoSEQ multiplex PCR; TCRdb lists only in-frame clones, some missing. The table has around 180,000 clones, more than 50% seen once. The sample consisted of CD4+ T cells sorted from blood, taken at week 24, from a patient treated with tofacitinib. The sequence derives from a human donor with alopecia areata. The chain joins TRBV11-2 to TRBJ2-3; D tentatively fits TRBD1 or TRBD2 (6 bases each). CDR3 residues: CASSLPLGGRSHTQYF. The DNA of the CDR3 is TGTGCCAGCAGCCTCCCGTTAGGGGGGCGGTCCCATACGCAGTATTTT.